The next 26 T cell receptor beta chains were all read from a single sample in a study of beta chain features in type 1 diabetes. Their antigen targets remain unknown. TCRB transcripts that were expressed got sequenced, as all of the isolated RNA had been reverse transcribed. This table comes from immunoSEQ multiplex PCR, and its TCRdb copy is limited to in-frame clones, with some not included. The sample lists approximately 250,000 clones, 20% to 25% seen once, with more than 0.009% in the top ten. Study outcomes and limitations: Type 1 diabetes patients showed a moderate but significant shortening of TCRB CDR3s in all four CD4+ subsets.

Sequencing input: naive CD4+ T cells from blood. The source of these receptors is a woman aged 25 to 39 with type 1 diabetes.

The V call is TRBV19, the J call TRBJ2-7, with 7 bases identical to TRBD1. The V segment lost 6 bases and the J segment 3 bases; nucleotides outside the gene matches: 8. CDR3 length equals 14 residues. Germline V gene sequence: CDR1 LNHDA, CDR2 SQIVND (reference sequence). CDR3 in amino acids: CASSPQQGYYEQYF. The CDR3 DNA is TGTGCCAGTAGCCCGCAACAGGGGTACTACGAGCAGTACTTC.

V is TRBV29-1 and J is TRBJ2-5, with no clear D. Germline V gives CDR1 SQVTM, CDR2 ANQGSEA. Trimming took off 6 bases at V and 5 bases at J, with 13 bases between the two ends. The CDR3 runs 12 residues. The CDR3 loop reads CSVRNPRETQYF. The CDR3 DNA is TGCAGCGTCCGCAACCCCAGGGAGACCCAGTACTTC. Full variable domain (outside the CDR3, taken from reference TRBV29-1 and TRBJ2-5): SAVISQKPSRDICQRGTSLTIQCQVDSQVTMMFWYRQQPGQSLTLIATANQGSEATYESGFVIDKFPISRPNLTFSTLTVSNMSPEDSSIYLCSVRNPRETQYFGPGTRLLVL.

This chain uses TRBV19 with TRBJ1-5, with D uncertain. Per germline, CDR1 LNHDA and CDR2 SQIVND (reference sequence). V lost 6 bases to trimming and J lost 7 bases, with 10 bases between them. CDR3 length: 12 residues. CDR3 DNA: TGTGCCAGTAGGGGCCGTATACAGCCCCAGCATTTT. As protein: CASRGRIQPQHF.

The V gene is TRBV19, the J gene TRBJ1-1, with 7 bases matching TRBD1. This CDR3 region has 14 residues. From germline, CDR1 is LNHDA and CDR2 SQIVND (reference sequence). V shed 7 bases, J shed 5 bases, and the junction held 10 bases outside the gene matches. CDR3 coding DNA: TGTGCCAGTAACCACAGGGGCGAGGGGACTGAAGCTTTCTTT. Amino acids: CASNHRGEGTEAFF.

V is TRBV5-1 and J is TRBJ2-7, with D possibly TRBD2 on 9 matching bases. V was pared by 4 bases and J by 5 bases, with 25 bases between. In germline, CDR1 is SGHRS, CDR2 YFSETQ. This CDR3 contains 17 residues. The CDR3 bases are TGCGCCAGCAGCACGGGACAGGTCGGGACTAGCCGTAACGAGCAGTACTTC. Translating gives CASSTGQVGTSRNEQYF.

The chain has TRBV5-4 and TRBJ1-1; D not resolved. The CDR3 consists of 14 residues. CDR1 and CDR2 (germline): SGHNT, YYREEE (reference sequence). V was trimmed by 4 bases and J by 1 base, leaving 11 bases between them. The chain's CDR3 is CASSREKQNTEAFF. The CDR3 DNA follows: TGTGCCAGCAGCAGGGAGAAACAGAACACTGAAGCTTTCTTT.

The sample holds a few counts of this clone. V gene TRBV29-1 combines with J gene TRBJ2-5, with D perhaps matching TRBD2 (6 bases). V lost 2 bases and J 5 bases, leaving 12 bases between the germline ends. CDR3 length: 13 residues. Looked up from germline, CDR1 is SQVTM and CDR2 is ANQGSEA. The CDR3 DNA sequence: TGCAGCGTTGAACCCAGCGGAGGGGAGACCCAGTACTTC. Its translation: CSVEPSGGETQYF.

The chain employs TRBV4-2 and TRBJ1-2, with D maybe TRBD1 (6 bases). CDR3 size: 14 residues. From germline, CDR1 is LGHNA and CDR2 YNFKEQ. Trimming stripped 1 base from V and 4 bases from J, with 10 bases between. The CDR3 region is CASSQVQGSYGYTF. Written as DNA, the CDR3 is TGTGCCAGCAGCCAAGTACAGGGTTCCTATGGCTACACCTTC.

The chain is built from TRBV10-3 and TRBJ2-7; the match to TRBD2 covers 13 bases. The CDR3 consists of 14 residues. V trimming: 10 bases; J trimming: 5 bases; junction bases outside the gene matches: 8. The V gene's germline CDR1 is ENHRY and CDR2 SYGVKD. The CDR3 bases are TGTGCCACTCGGACTAGCGGGAGTTTCGACGAGCAGTACTTC. It specifies CATRTSGSFDEQYF.

The V gene is TRBV5-1, the J gene TRBJ2-5; the match to TRBD2 covers 11 bases. The CDR3 runs 16 residues. V lost 4 bases to trimming and J lost 1 base; unmatched junction nucleotides: 6. Germline V lookup: CDR1 SGHRS, CDR2 YFSETQ. CDR3 coding DNA: TGCGCCAGCAGCCAGGGGACTAGCGGACCCCAAGAGACCCAGTACTTC. This encodes CASSQGTSGPQETQYF.

The chain employs TRBV5-6 and TRBJ2-2, with D uncertain. The CDR3 loop spans 16 amino acids. The germline V gene has CDR1 SGHDT and CDR2 YYEEEE. The V end lost 1 base, the J end lost 3 bases, and 13 bases lay between the germline ends. CDR3 sequence (DNA): TGTGCCAGCAGCTTGAAGCGCCTTGGATACACCGGGGAGCTGTTTTTT. Translated: CASSLKRLGYTGELFF. The variable domain in full, with the rest retrieved from reference TRBV5-6 and TRBJ2-2, is DAGVTQSPTHLIKTRGQQVTLRCSPKSGHDTVSWYQQALGQGPQFIFQYYEEEERQRGNFPDRFSGHQFPNYSSELNVNALLLGDSALYLCASSLKRLGYTGELFFGEGSRLTVL.

This clone turned up a few times. This specimen includes other DNA sequences encoding the same CDR3. This rearrangement joins TRBV28 to TRBJ2-1; unclear D gene. The CDR3 loop spans 12 amino acids. CDR1 MDHEN and CDR2 SYDVKM come from the germline V gene. The ends were cut back, 2 bases at V and 3 bases at J, with 2 bases in the middle. CDR3 amino acids: CASSLLYNEQFF. The CDR3 DNA reads TGTGCCAGCAGTTTACTCTACAATGAGCAGTTCTTC.

Points on this clone: The junction departs from germline at one end; a sequencing error may be responsible. This chain connects TRBV7-7 to TRBJ2-5; 9 nucleotides line up with TRBD2. CDR3 length: 13 amino acids. The germline V gene encodes CDR1 SSHAT and CDR2 FNYEAQ (reference sequence). The DNA of the CDR3 is TGTGCTAGCAGCGGCAGCGGGAGGGAGACCCAGTACTTC. Protein: CASSGSGRETQYF.

Concerning this clone itself: The sample holds other DNA sequences that translate to the same CDR3. CDR3 loop: CSVETGNYGYTF. CDR3 DNA sequence: TGCAGCGTTGAAACGGGGAACTATGGCTACACCTTC. V and J are TRBV29-1 and TRBJ1-2; D is undetermined. V lost 2 bases, J lost 2 bases, and 6 bases lay in between. Per the germline V gene, CDR1 is SQVTM and CDR2 is ANQGSEA. The CDR3 runs 12 residues.

The chain employs TRBV19 and TRBJ2-1, with 10 bases fitting TRBD2. The J segment lost 12 bases and the V segment lost 5 bases, leaving 10 bases of the junction unmatched. The CDR3 has 14 amino acids. In germline, CDR1 is LNHDA, CDR2 SQIVND (reference sequence). Here the CDR3 reads CASSVASGSVGQFF. The DNA for the CDR3 is TGTGCCAGTAGTGTGGCTAGCGGGAGTGTTGGGCAGTTCTTC.

In its sample, this clone was seen once. The chain carries TRBV7-3 and TRBJ2-2, with no clear D. V lost 1 base and J lost 2, with 11 bases in between. The CDR3 consists of 16 residues. Germline loops: CDR1 SGHTA, CDR2 FQGTGA. This CDR3 is CASSLMAATNTGELFF. The CDR3 DNA is TGTGCCAGCAGCTTAATGGCGGCTACAAACACCGGGGAGCTGTTTTTT.

This clone was observed a few times. The chain has TRBV29-1 and TRBJ2-1; D is unclear. The CDR3 has 14 amino acids. Germline V lookup: CDR1 SQVTM, CDR2 ANQGSEA. The germline V and J ends were trimmed by 6 bases and 3 bases, with 15 bases remaining between them. CDR3 protein: CSVGTSPNYNEQFF. The CDR3 region has the DNA TGCAGCGTGGGCACCTCTCCCAACTACAATGAGCAGTTCTTC.

V gene TRBV19 combines with J gene TRBJ2-7; 8 positions match TRBD2. CDR3 length: 16 residues. The J segment lost 3 bases and the V segment lost 4 bases, leaving 11 bases of the junction unmatched. Germline V CDR1 and CDR2: LNHDA, SQIVND (reference sequence). Here the CDR3 reads CASSSESGRSIYEQYF. Written as DNA, the CDR3 is TGTGCCAGTAGTAGTGAGAGCGGGAGATCAATCTACGAGCAGTACTTC.

For the CDR3, the DNA is TGTGCCAGCAGCTTGCGCAGGGCAACTAATGAAAAACTGTTTTTT. It codes for CASSLRRATNEKLFF. This rearrangement joins TRBV7-2 to TRBJ1-4; TRBD1 is a possible D gene (5 bases). CDR3 length: 15 amino acids. V was pared by 3 bases and J by 0 bases, with 8 bases between. Germline CDR1 SGHTA, CDR2 FQGNSA.

This sequence joins TRBV9 and TRBJ1-2; D gene unclear. The CDR3 sequence is 13 residues long. Trimming left V 6 bases short and J 1 base short, with 10 bases between. Germline V gives CDR1 SGDLS, CDR2 YYNGEE. The CDR3 region is CASTPADNYGYTF. The CDR3 DNA is TGTGCCAGCACCCCCGCGGATAACTATGGCTACACCTTC.

The chain employs TRBV29-1 and TRBJ1-4; D not certain. V shed 7 bases and J shed 5 bases, with 14 bases lying between them. The V gene's germline CDR1 is SQVTM and CDR2 ANQGSEA. The CDR3 contains 13 residues. The CDR3 sequence: CSAELGGNEKLFF. Here the CDR3 DNA reads TGCAGCGCGGAGTTAGGAGGGAATGAAAAACTGTTTTTT.

The V gene is TRBV29-1, the J gene TRBJ2-7, with 9 bases aligning to TRBD1. The CDR3 runs to 17 residues. From germline, CDR1 is SQVTM and CDR2 ANQGSEA. With 8 bases clipped from V and 2 bases from J, the junction kept 19 bases outside the gene matches. As DNA, the CDR3 is TGCAGCCCCGGTGGTGATGTTAAAGGGACAGGGACCTACGAGCAGTACTTC. Amino acids: CSPGGDVKGTGTYEQYF.

This clone was recorded a few times. V gene TRBV27 combines with J gene TRBJ2-2; unclear D gene. There are 14 residues in the CDR3. V lost 1 base, J lost 2 bases, and 5 bases lay in between. Germline V gene sequence: CDR1 MNHEY, CDR2 SMNVEV (reference sequence). The CDR3 nucleotides are TGTGCCAGCAGTTTATTCACTAACACCGGGGAGCTGTTTTTT. Amino acids: CASSLFTNTGELFF.

The chain combines TRBV13 with TRBJ2-1, with 10 bases aligning to TRBD2. Germline-derived CDR1 and CDR2 are PRHDT and FYEKMQ (reference sequence). This CDR3 has 14 residues. Germline trimming cut 6 bases from V and 2 bases from J; bases unmatched to any gene: 1. The CDR3 sequence: CASSSGRPYNEQFF. In nucleotides, the CDR3 is TGTGCCAGCAGTAGCGGGAGGCCCTACAATGAGCAGTTCTTC.

The chain carries TRBV6-5 and TRBJ2-1, with 9 positions matching TRBD1. The CDR3 length is 15 residues. Losses at the gene ends were 2 bases for V and 3 bases for J; bases not matched to a gene: 2. Germline-derived CDR1 and CDR2 are MNHEY and SVGAGI. Here the CDR3 reads CASSYGTGLYNEQFF. As DNA, the CDR3 is TGTGCCAGCAGTTACGGGACAGGGCTCTACAATGAGCAGTTCTTC.

This clone showed up just a few times. The gene calls are TRBV18 and TRBJ1-2; the D gene is possibly TRBD1 (6 bases). Deletions cut 3 bases from V and 5 bases from J, with 22 bases between. The length of the CDR3 is 17 residues. CDR1 is KGHSH, CDR2 LQKENI, per germline. This CDR3 reads CASSPMEWDKDRYGYTF. In DNA, the CDR3 is TGTGCCAGCTCACCCATGGAGTGGGACAAGGATCGTTATGGCTACACCTTC.